Following are 9 T cell receptor beta chains from one sample sequenced in a study of cytomegalovirus exposure and HLA in healthy donors. In the PCR, 60 Vbeta and 13 Jbeta primers were used. Libraries were prepared by immunoSEQ multiplex PCR; TCRdb keeps only in-frame clonotypes and omits some of them. Among around 100,000 clones listed, approximately 64% were seen once. The sample consisted of PBMCs. Source of these receptors: a woman between 45 and 65 years old in good health and CMV-seronegative.

This chain joins TRBV6-5 and TRBJ2-5, with D perhaps matching TRBD2 (5 bases). Deletions cut 6 bases from V and 5 bases from J, with 7 bases between. Per the germline V gene, CDR1 is MNHEY and CDR2 is SVGAGI. The CDR3 totals 11 residues. This CDR3 is CASRTRETQYF. CDR3 in DNA: TGTGCCAGCAGAACTAGGGAGACCCAGTACTTC.

V usage is TRBV7-3 and J usage is TRBJ2-1, with D uncertain. CDR1 is SGHTA, CDR2 FQGTGA, per germline. The germline V and J ends were trimmed by 3 bases and 5 bases, with 8 bases remaining between them. The CDR3 totals 13 residues. The CDR3 sequence: CASSFSRNNEQFF. CDR3 nucleotide sequence: TGTGCCAGCAGCTTCTCTAGGAACAATGAGCAGTTCTTC.

The V and J genes are TRBV19 and TRBJ2-1; 11 positions match TRBD2. V shed 7 bases, J shed 8 bases, and the junction held 13 bases outside the gene matches. Germline V gives CDR1 LNHDA, CDR2 SQIVND (reference sequence). CDR3 length equals 16 residues. CDR3 nucleotide sequence: TGTGCCAGTAAACGACTGGGTAGCGGGGGGGCCTATGAGCAGTTCTTC. The encoded protein is CASKRLGSGGAYEQFF.

This clone was counted only a few times. The chain is built from TRBV7-8 and TRBJ2-2, with unresolved D. Germline V gives CDR1 SGHVS, CDR2 FQNEAQ. Deletions cut 5 bases from V and 7 bases from J, with 11 bases between. CDR3 length: 13 amino acids. CDR3 loop: CASSGVRIGELFF. The CDR3 DNA sequence: TGTGCCAGCAGCGGCGTCAGGATCGGGGAGCTGTTTTTT.

The V and J genes are TRBV7-2 and TRBJ2-1, with D possibly being TRBD1 (7 bases). The V gene lost 7 bases and the J gene lost 5 bases, with 18 bases spanning the gap. The CDR3 runs to 15 residues. Looked up from germline, CDR1 is SGHTA and CDR2 is FQGNSA. The CDR3 bases are TGTGCCAGCACCTCGCAGGAGGGGGCGCACAATGAGCAGTTCTTC. This gives the protein CASTSQEGAHNEQFF.

The chain links TRBV11-3 to TRBJ2-3; tentatively, D is TRBD1 (7 bases). The CDR3 covers 15 residues. The germline V gene encodes CDR1 SGHNT and CDR2 YENEEA. V lost 5 bases and J lost 0, with 12 bases in between. CDR3 DNA sequence: TGTGCCAGCAGCCTCAGGGGGGAGAGCACAGATACGCAGTATTTT. This translates into CASSLRGESTDTQYF.

This sequence joins TRBV19 and TRBJ2-7; 9 bases align to TRBD1. Germline lookup yields CDR1 LNHDA and CDR2 SQIVND (reference sequence). The CDR3 consists of 13 residues. V gave up 7 bases and J gave up 3 bases; unmatched junction bases: 4. CDR3 nucleotides: TGTGCCAGTACCGGGACAGGGCGCTACGAGCAGTACTTC. This codes for CASTGTGRYEQYF.

V gene TRBV5-1 combines with J gene TRBJ2-7; TRBD1 aligns across 7 bases. This CDR3 contains 15 residues. The V and J ends lost 1 base and 2 bases, in that order; junction bases with no gene match: 6. CDR1 and CDR2 (germline): SGHRS, YFSETQ. CDR3 in amino acids: CASSLSTGDPYEQYF. CDR3 coding DNA: TGCGCCAGCAGCTTGTCTACAGGGGATCCCTACGAGCAGTACTTC.

This chain links TRBV29-1 with TRBJ2-1; D possibly corresponds to TRBD2 (5 bases). The V end was cut by 5 bases, the J end by 14 bases, with 28 bases between. This CDR3 is 15 amino acids long. The germline CDR1 and CDR2 sequences are SQVTM and ANQGSEA. Here the CDR3 reads CSVFLGGRLLLGEFF. The CDR3 DNA sequence: TGCAGCGTTTTTCTCGGCGGGCGCCTTTTGTTGGGAGAGTTCTTC.